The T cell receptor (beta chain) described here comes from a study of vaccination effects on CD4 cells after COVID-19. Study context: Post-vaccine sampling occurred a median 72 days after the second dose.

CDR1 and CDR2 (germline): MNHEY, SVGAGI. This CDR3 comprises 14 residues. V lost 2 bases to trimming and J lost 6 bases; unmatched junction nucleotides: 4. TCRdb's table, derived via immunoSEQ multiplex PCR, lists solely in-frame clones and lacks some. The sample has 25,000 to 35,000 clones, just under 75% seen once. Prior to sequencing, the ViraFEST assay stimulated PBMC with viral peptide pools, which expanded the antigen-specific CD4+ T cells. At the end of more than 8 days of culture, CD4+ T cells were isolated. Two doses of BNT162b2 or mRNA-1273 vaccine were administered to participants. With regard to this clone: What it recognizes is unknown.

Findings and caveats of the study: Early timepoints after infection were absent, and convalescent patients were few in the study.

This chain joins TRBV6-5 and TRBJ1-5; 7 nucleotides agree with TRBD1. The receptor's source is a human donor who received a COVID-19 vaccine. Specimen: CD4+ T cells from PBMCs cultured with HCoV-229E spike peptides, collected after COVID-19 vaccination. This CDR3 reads CASSYVQGVQPQHF. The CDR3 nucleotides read TGTGCCAGCAGTTACGTCCAGGGGGTTCAGCCCCAGCATTTT.